One sample yielded the 29 T cell receptor beta chains listed below, sequenced in a study of memory CD4+ T cells and cytomegalovirus serostatus. The table came from immunoSEQ multiplex PCR; TCRdb's copy has only in-frame clones and leaves some out. The sample consists of 45,000 to 50,000 clones, under 80% of them appearing once. The sort gate was single viable CD3+CD4+CD8-CD45RO+ cells for memory CD4+ T cells. The sequencing input was memory CD4+ T cells from blood. The origin of the receptors is an adult in good health and CMV-seronegative.

The CDR3 spells CAWSSGGGNTEAFF. Here the CDR3 DNA reads TGTGCCTGGAGTTCTGGGGGCGGCAACACTGAAGCTTTCTTT. The chain uses TRBV30 and TRBJ1-1; TRBD1 might be the D (6 bases). V lost 2 bases, J lost 2 bases, and 12 bases lay in between. CDR1 GTSNPN and CDR2 SVGIG come from the germline V gene (reference sequence). The CDR3 loop spans 14 amino acids. The full variable domain, in which reference TRBV30 and TRBJ1-1 provide the parts outside the CDR3, is SQTIHQWPATLVQPVGSPLSLECTVEGTSNPNLYWYRQAAGRGLQLLFYSVGIGQISSEVPQNLSASRPQDRQFILSSKKLLLSDSGFYLCAWSSGGGNTEAFFGQGTRLTVV.

The DNA of the CDR3 is TGTGCCACCTCGGTTGATAGAGGCGAAAAACTGTTTTTT. Residues: CATSVDRGEKLFF. The chain couples TRBV2 to TRBJ1-4; D uncertain. The CDR3 runs to 13 residues. Trimming took off 10 bases at V and 8 bases at J, with 17 bases between the two ends. The V gene's germline CDR1 is SNHLY and CDR2 FYNNEI.

The chain employs TRBV18 and TRBJ2-7; TRBD1 matches at 12 bases. CDR3 length: 18 residues. V was clipped by 1 base and J by 3 bases; unmatched bases: 10. The germline V gene has CDR1 KGHSH and CDR2 LQKENI. CDR3 bases: TGTGCCAGCTCACCACGGTCCGGGACAGGGGGCTATTTCTACGAGCAGTACTTC. Protein sequence: CASSPRSGTGGYFYEQYF.

This chain connects TRBV7-3 to TRBJ1-3, with D unresolved. The CDR3 extends over 13 amino acids. Trimming took off 4 bases at V and 1 base at J, with 5 bases between the two ends. Germline values: CDR1 SGHTA, CDR2 FQGTGA. In DNA, the CDR3 is TGTGCCAGCAGCTCTGGGTCTGGAAACACCATATATTTT. Its translation: CASSSGSGNTIYF.

V is TRBV7-3 and J is TRBJ1-2; 8 bases map to TRBD1. Germline CDR1 is SGHTA and CDR2 is FQGTGA. The CDR3 extends over 14 amino acids. The J segment lost 2 bases and the V segment lost 5 bases, leaving 4 bases of the junction unmatched. The CDR3 loop reads CASSPRTGNYGYTF. The CDR3 region has the DNA TGTGCCAGCAGCCCAAGGACAGGGAACTATGGCTACACCTTC. Filled out from reference TRBV7-3 and TRBJ1-2, the complete variable domain reads GAGVSQTPSNKVTEKGKYVELRCDPISGHTALYWYRQSLGQGPEFLIYFQGTGAADDSGLPNDRFFAVRPEGSVSTLKIQRTERGDSAVYLCASSPRTGNYGYTFGSGTRLTVV.

This sequence joins TRBV29-1 and TRBJ2-7; D perhaps matches TRBD2 (5 bases). V shed 5 bases and J shed 0 bases, with 14 bases lying between them. Germline assignment: CDR1 SQVTM and CDR2 ANQGSEA. CDR3 size: 14 residues. CDR3 coding DNA: TGCAGCGTTACCTGGACGGGGAGCTCCTACGAGCAGTACTTC. Translating it yields CSVTWTGSSYEQYF.

The chain has TRBV5-1 and TRBJ2-5, with D unclear. Trimming left V 1 base short and J 5 bases short, with 9 bases between. Germline CDR1 and CDR2: SGHRS and YFSETQ. The CDR3 covers 13 residues. The CDR3 region has the DNA TGCGCCAGCAGCTTGCGGGTAAGGGAGACCCAGTACTTC. Residues: CASSLRVRETQYF.

This clone was picked up a small number of times. This rearrangement joins TRBV6-1 to TRBJ1-1, with D unresolved. Trimming pared 3 bases from V and 6 bases from J, leaving 14 bases between. CDR3 length: 14 amino acids. Germline CDR1 MNHNS, CDR2 SASEGT. This CDR3 reads CASSEARFNAEAFF. The CDR3 nucleotides read TGTGCCAGCAGTGAGGCCAGGTTTAATGCTGAAGCTTTCTTT.

V is TRBV7-2 and J is TRBJ2-7, with 10 bases matching TRBD1. CDR3 length equals 18 residues. Germline V gives CDR1 SGHTA, CDR2 FQGNSA. The junction had 10 bases not matched to a gene; V was cut back by 2 bases and J by 0 bases. CDR3 sequence: CASSLLSGTGVSSYEQYF. DNA of the CDR3: TGTGCCAGCAGCTTACTCTCCGGGACAGGGGTTAGCTCCTACGAGCAGTACTTC.

The chain uses TRBV4-1 and TRBJ2-3, with D possibly matching TRBD2 (7 bases). V was trimmed by 8 bases and J by 2 bases, leaving 14 bases between them. The CDR3 is 14 amino acids. From germline, CDR1 is MGHRA and CDR2 YSYEKL. Here the CDR3 reads CASAKGGATDTQYF. The DNA of the CDR3 is TGCGCCAGCGCGAAAGGGGGGGCCACAGATACGCAGTATTTT.

The rearrangement links TRBV11-1 to TRBJ1-2; D is unresolved. The CDR3 loop spans 14 amino acids. The V end lost 5 bases, the J end lost 5 bases, and 15 bases lay between the germline ends. Germline CDR1 and CDR2: SGHAT and FQDESV (reference sequence). The CDR3 sequence: CASSPRRLSYGYTF. DNA of the CDR3: TGTGCCAGCAGCCCCAGGAGGCTGTCATATGGCTACACCTTC.

The genes are TRBV5-1 and TRBJ2-2, with D perhaps being TRBD1 or TRBD2 (6 bases each). V was cut by 0 bases and J by 0 bases, with 15 bases left in between. The CDR3 contains 18 residues. Germline CDR1 and CDR2: SGHRS and YFSETQ. CDR3 sequence: CASSLANSGATNTGELFF. The CDR3 DNA follows: TGCGCCAGCAGCTTGGCCAACTCGGGGGCCACGAACACCGGGGAGCTGTTTTTT.

This chain uses TRBV7-9 with TRBJ2-2; possibly TRBD1 or TRBD2 for D (5 bases each). V lost 2 bases and J 4 bases, leaving 17 bases between the germline ends. Germline V gene sequence: CDR1 SEHNR, CDR2 FQNEAQ (reference sequence). CDR3 length equals 17 residues. The CDR3 coding sequence is TGTGCCAGCAGCTTAAGGGGCCCCGGCGAGGGCACCGGGGAGCTGTTTTTT. It specifies CASSLRGPGEGTGELFF.

CDR3 coding DNA: TGTGCCAGCAACAGGGGGGTCGGCTATGGCTACACCTTC. It specifies CASNRGVGYGYTF. The chain couples TRBV6-5 to TRBJ1-2; TRBD1 aligns across 8 bases. V gave up 7 bases and J gave up 4 bases; unmatched junction bases: 5. The CDR3 extends over 13 amino acids. Per germline, CDR1 MNHEY and CDR2 SVGAGI.

The genes are TRBV6-6 and TRBJ2-5; 11 nucleotides line up with TRBD2. This CDR3 region has 14 residues. Unmatched junction bases numbered 6, after V lost 8 bases and J lost 4 bases. CDR1 is MNHNY, CDR2 SVGAGI, per germline (reference sequence). The DNA for the CDR3 is TGTGCCAGCGTTCTAGCGGGGGGCAGAGAGACCCAGTACTTC. Encoded protein: CASVLAGGRETQYF.

The rearrangement links TRBV25-1 to TRBJ2-4; D is ambiguous. Germline V gene lookup returns CDR1 MGHDK and CDR2 SYGVNS. The CDR3 is 14 residues long. V was cut by 2 bases and J by 0 bases, with 5 bases left in between. CDR3 bases: TGTGCCAGCAGTGAAAGTGGAGCCAAAAACATTCAGTACTTC. This encodes CASSESGAKNIQYF.

This rearrangement joins TRBV19 to TRBJ1-4; TRBD1 matches 9 bases. The junction had 6 bases not matched to a gene; V was cut back by 6 bases and J by 7 bases. Germline-derived CDR1 and CDR2 are LNHDA and SQIVND (reference sequence). This CDR3 contains 14 residues. CDR3 region: CASSRQGDSEKLFF. The CDR3 region has the DNA TGTGCCAGTAGCCGACAGGGGGATAGTGAAAAACTGTTTTTT.

V and J are TRBV6-1 and TRBJ1-4; TRBD1 is a possible D gene (5 bases). V was pared by 4 bases and J by 3 bases, with 18 bases between. Germline V gives CDR1 MNHNS, CDR2 SASEGT. The CDR3 has 17 residues. DNA of the CDR3: TGTGCCAGCAGTGCGGGTTGGGGGGGGACGGCTAATGAAAAACTGTTTTTT. It codes for CASSAGWGGTANEKLFF.

This clone appeared a single time. The chain couples TRBV27 to TRBJ1-1; no firm D call. The V end was cut by 2 bases, the J end by 1 base, with 8 bases between. Germline assignment: CDR1 MNHEY and CDR2 SMNVEV (reference sequence). CDR3 length equals 14 residues. CDR3 sequence: CASSLMAGNTEAFF. The CDR3 nucleotides are TGTGCCAGCAGTTTAATGGCGGGGAACACTGAAGCTTTCTTT.

The gene calls are TRBV5-1 and TRBJ2-7; 7 nucleotides match TRBD1. CDR1 and CDR2 (germline): SGHRS, YFSETQ. The CDR3 totals 14 residues. V gave up 4 bases and J gave up 2 bases; unmatched junction bases: 6. CDR3 bases: TGCGCCAGCAGCAGGGACAGCCTTACCTACGAGCAGTACTTC. Its protein product is CASSRDSLTYEQYF.

The chain joins TRBV10-2 to TRBJ1-2; 12 bases are a match to TRBD1. Germline V gene lookup returns CDR1 WSHSY and CDR2 SAAADI. There are 15 residues in the CDR3. Trimming removed 6 bases from V and 7 bases from J; junction bases left unmatched: 9. The DNA for the CDR3 is TGCGCCAGCAGGGCCGGGACAGGGGGCTTGTCTGGCTACACCTTC. Protein product: CASRAGTGGLSGYTF.

This chain joins TRBV7-2 and TRBJ1-4; TRBD1 matches at 8 bases. The CDR3 length is 17 residues. Germline lookup yields CDR1 SGHTA and CDR2 FQGNSA. Trimming removed 1 base from V and 7 bases from J; junction bases left unmatched: 11. CDR3 nucleotides: TGTGCCAGCAGCTTAGGCCTCTCCAGGGGGCGCGGTGAAAAACTGTTTTTT. Translating gives CASSLGLSRGRGEKLFF. Based on the CDR3 plus reference TRBV7-2 and TRBJ1-4, the full variable domain is GAGVSQSPSNKVTEKGKDVELRCDPISGHTALYWYRQSLGQGLEFLIYFQGNSAPDKSGLPSDRFSAERTGGSVSTLTIQRTQQEDSAVYLCASSLGLSRGRGEKLFFGSGTQLSVL.

This chain uses TRBV7-9 with TRBJ1-2; maybe TRBD1 (5 bases). V was pared by 2 bases and J by 4 bases, with 20 bases between. Germline assignment: CDR1 SEHNR and CDR2 FQNEAQ (reference sequence). This CDR3 comprises 17 residues. CDR3 residues: CASSLFGGGELTYGYTF. CDR3 nucleotide sequence: TGTGCCAGCAGCTTATTCGGCGGGGGGGAGCTCACCTATGGCTACACCTTC.

The sample holds one count of this clone. J is TRBJ2-7 and V is TRBV13, with D perhaps given as TRBD1 or TRBD2 (5 bases each). Trimming shortened V by 5 bases and J by 0 bases, and 17 bases separated the two germline ends. Germline V gene data show CDR1 as PRHDT and CDR2 as FYEKMQ (reference sequence). The CDR3 is 16 amino acids. In nucleotides, the CDR3 is TGTGCCAGCAGCAAACAGCCGGGGCATAGCTCCTACGAGCAGTACTTC. Translating it yields CASSKQPGHSSYEQYF.

A few counts support this clone. V and J are TRBV7-8 and TRBJ2-7; D could derive from TRBD1 or TRBD2 (5 bases each). Germline-derived CDR1 and CDR2 are SGHVS and FQNEAQ. CDR3 length: 16 residues. V was clipped by 4 bases and J by 0 bases, with 16 bases between them. The CDR3 is CASSSRDAKTSYEQYF. CDR3 coding DNA: TGTGCCAGCAGCTCCCGGGACGCTAAGACCTCCTACGAGCAGTACTTC.

DNA of the CDR3: TGTGCCAGCAGTGAAAATGGTTCACCCCTCCACTTT. This gives the protein CASSENGSPLHF. J is TRBJ1-6 and V is TRBV6-1; D is ambiguous. The germline V gene has CDR1 MNHNS and CDR2 SASEGT. CDR3 length: 12 amino acids. V lost 2 bases, J lost 9 bases, and 5 bases lay in between.

J is TRBJ2-6 and V is TRBV7-2; weak D call: TRBD2 (6 bases). Trimming cost V 1 base and J 0 bases, with 16 bases left between them. The germline V gene encodes CDR1 SGHTA and CDR2 FQGNSA. This CDR3 contains 19 residues. The CDR3 loop reads CASSLESGGTLSGANVLTF. CDR3 nucleotides: TGTGCCAGCAGCTTAGAGTCTGGGGGGACCCTCTCTGGGGCCAACGTCCTGACTTTC.

The J gene is TRBJ1-5, the V gene TRBV5-8, with 7 bases that match TRBD1. The CDR3 spans 15 residues. From germline, CDR1 is SGHTS and CDR2 YDEGEE. Trimming cost V 4 bases and J 4 bases; bases outside gene matches: 8. The CDR3 loop is CASSPRDRQNQPQHF. Written as DNA, the CDR3 is TGTGCCAGCAGCCCACGGGACAGACAGAATCAGCCCCAGCATTTT.

This clone was seen just once. The genes are TRBV7-8 and TRBJ2-3; 8 nucleotides match TRBD2. There are 18 residues in the CDR3. Looked up from germline, CDR1 is SGHVS and CDR2 is FQNEAQ. The ends lost 0 bases at V and 8 bases at J; junction bases unmatched: 16. CDR3 in amino acids: CASSLAFLAGPVFRTQYF. Here the CDR3 DNA reads TGTGCCAGCAGCTTAGCGTTCTTAGCGGGGCCTGTTTTTCGTACGCAGTATTTT.